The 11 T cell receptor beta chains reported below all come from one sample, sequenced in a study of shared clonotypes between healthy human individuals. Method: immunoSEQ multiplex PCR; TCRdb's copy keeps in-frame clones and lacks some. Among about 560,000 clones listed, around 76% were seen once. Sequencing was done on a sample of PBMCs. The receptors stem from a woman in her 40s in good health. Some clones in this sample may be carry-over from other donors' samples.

CDR3 amino acids: CASSLASAGGWSEQYF. For the CDR3, the DNA is TGTGCCAGCAGCTTAGCGAGCGCGGGGGGGTGGAGCGAGCAGTACTTC. This sequence joins TRBV7-2 and TRBJ2-7; 9 bases are a match to TRBD2. Looked up from germline, CDR1 is SGHTA and CDR2 is FQGNSA. The CDR3 runs to 16 residues. The V and J ends lost 0 bases and 6 bases, in that order; junction bases with no gene match: 9.

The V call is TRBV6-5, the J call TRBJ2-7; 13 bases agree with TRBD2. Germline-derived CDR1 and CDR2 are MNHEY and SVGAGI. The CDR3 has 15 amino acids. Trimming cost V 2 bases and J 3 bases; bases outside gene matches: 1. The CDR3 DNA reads TGTGCCAGCAGTTACCGGACTAGCGGGAGCTACGAGCAGTACTTC. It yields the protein CASSYRTSGSYEQYF.

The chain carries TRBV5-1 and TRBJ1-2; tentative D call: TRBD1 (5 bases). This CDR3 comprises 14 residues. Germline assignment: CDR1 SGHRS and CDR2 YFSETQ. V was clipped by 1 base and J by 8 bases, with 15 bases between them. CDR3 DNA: TGCGCCAGCAGCTTGCGGTTACGGGGCGAAGGCTACACCTTC. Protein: CASSLRLRGEGYTF.

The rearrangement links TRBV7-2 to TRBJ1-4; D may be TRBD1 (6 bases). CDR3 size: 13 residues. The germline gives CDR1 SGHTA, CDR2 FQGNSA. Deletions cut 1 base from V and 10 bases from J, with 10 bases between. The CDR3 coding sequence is TGTGCCAGCAGCTTAGAGAAGGGGGTAAAACTGTTTTTT. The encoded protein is CASSLEKGVKLFF.

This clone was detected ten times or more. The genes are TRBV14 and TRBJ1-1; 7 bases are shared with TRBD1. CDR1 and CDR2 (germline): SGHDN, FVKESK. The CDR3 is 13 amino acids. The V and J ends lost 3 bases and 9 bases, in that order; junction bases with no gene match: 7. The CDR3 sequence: CASSQARQGKAFF. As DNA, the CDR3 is TGTGCCAGCAGCCAGGCGAGACAGGGAAAAGCTTTCTTT.

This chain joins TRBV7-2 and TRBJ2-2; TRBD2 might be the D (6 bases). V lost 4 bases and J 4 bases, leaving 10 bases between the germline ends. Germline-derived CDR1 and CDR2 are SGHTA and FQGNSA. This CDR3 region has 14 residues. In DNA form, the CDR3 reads TGTGCCAGCAGCTCCAAGACTAGCACCGGGGAGCTGTTTTTT. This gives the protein CASSSKTSTGELFF.

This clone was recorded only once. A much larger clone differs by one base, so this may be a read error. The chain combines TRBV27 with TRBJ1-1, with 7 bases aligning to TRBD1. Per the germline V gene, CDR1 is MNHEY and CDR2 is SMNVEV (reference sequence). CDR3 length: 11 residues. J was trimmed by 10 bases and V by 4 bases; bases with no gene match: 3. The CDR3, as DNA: TGTGCCAGCAGTTCCCAGGGGGGAGCTTTCTTT. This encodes CASSSQGGAFF.

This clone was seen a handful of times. CDR3 in amino acids: CASSYVGSGNTIYF. The CDR3 DNA follows: TGTGCCAGCAGTTACGTGGGATCTGGAAACACCATATATTTT. The chain has TRBV6-5 and TRBJ1-3; D remains unclear. Germline loops: CDR1 MNHEY, CDR2 SVGAGI. The CDR3 has 14 residues. Trimming removed 2 bases at V and 1 base at J, with 6 bases between.

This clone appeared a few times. CDR3 in DNA: TGTGCCAGTAGTATAGCGTCAGCTAAAAACATTCAGTACTTC. It is translated as CASSIASAKNIQYF. This rearrangement joins TRBV19 to TRBJ2-4; D is uncertain. This CDR3 contains 14 residues. V lost 1 base, J lost 4 bases, and 8 bases lay in between. From germline, CDR1 is LNHDA and CDR2 SQIVND (reference sequence).

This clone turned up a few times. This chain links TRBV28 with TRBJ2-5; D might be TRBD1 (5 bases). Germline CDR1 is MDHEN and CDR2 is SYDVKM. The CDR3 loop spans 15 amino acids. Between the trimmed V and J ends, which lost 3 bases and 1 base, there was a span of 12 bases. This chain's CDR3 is CASSFRGSVQETQYF. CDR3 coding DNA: TGTGCCAGCAGTTTTAGGGGCAGCGTCCAAGAGACCCAGTACTTC.

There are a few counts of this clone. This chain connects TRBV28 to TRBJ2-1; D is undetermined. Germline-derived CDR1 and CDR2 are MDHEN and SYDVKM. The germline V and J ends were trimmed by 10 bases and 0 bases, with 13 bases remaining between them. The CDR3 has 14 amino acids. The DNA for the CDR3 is TGTGCCACCCTAAGGCGGAACTCCTACAATGAGCAGTTCTTC. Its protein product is CATLRRNSYNEQFF.